The 25 T cell receptor beta chains below all came from one sample that was sequenced in a study of blood T cell repertoires in COVID-19. This table comes from immunoSEQ multiplex PCR, and its TCRdb copy is limited to in-frame clones, with some not included. Of 350,000 or so clones in the sample, more than 85% were seen once. Sequencing used PBMCs or T cells enriched from blood (not recorded which). The source of these receptors is a woman aged 25 to 39 who had recovered from COVID-19.

The J gene is TRBJ2-6, the V gene TRBV29-1; D is unclear. The CDR3 is 15 residues long. Germline lookup yields CDR1 SQVTM and CDR2 ANQGSEA. Deletions cut 1 base from V and 1 base from J, with 8 bases between. The CDR3 nucleotides are TGCAGCGTTGAAGGCAGTCAATCTGGGGCCAACGTCCTGACTTTC. This gives the protein CSVEGSQSGANVLTF.

This rearrangement joins TRBV7-9 to TRBJ2-1, with 9 positions matching TRBD2. Germline CDR1 reads SEHNR; CDR2 reads FQNEAQ (reference sequence). The CDR3 is 15 amino acids. V shed 5 bases and J 7 bases; nucleotides not matched to a gene: 9. CDR3: CASSPPLAGVNEQFF. The DNA of the CDR3 is TGTGCCAGCAGCCCTCCTTTAGCGGGGGTGAATGAGCAGTTCTTC.

Only one count was recorded for this clone. This chain joins TRBV20-1 and TRBJ2-5, with TRBD1 matching over 8 bases. Germline V gives CDR1 DFQATT, CDR2 SNEGSKA (reference sequence). With V trimmed by 3 bases and J by 3 bases, 9 bases remained unmatched. This CDR3 comprises 15 residues. The chain's CDR3 is CSASSGQVEEETQYF. DNA for the CDR3: TGCAGTGCTAGTTCGGGACAGGTGGAAGAAGAGACCCAGTACTTC.

This chain links TRBV24-1 with TRBJ2-1, with 7 bases matching TRBD2. The CDR3 totals 19 residues. Germline V gene lookup returns CDR1 KGHDR and CDR2 SFDVKD. The junction had 14 bases not matched to a gene; V was cut back by 4 bases and J by 0 bases. This CDR3 is CATSDPKRTSVGSYNEQFF. In DNA, the CDR3 is TGTGCCACCAGTGACCCCAAGCGGACTAGTGTCGGCTCCTACAATGAGCAGTTCTTC.

As for this clone: Other DNA variants within this sample encode the same CDR3. CDR3: CASSLSYGYTF. The CDR3 DNA reads as TGTGCCAGCAGTTTATCTTATGGCTACACCTTC. The rearrangement uses TRBV28 and TRBJ1-2, with D hard to call. The ends were cut back, 1 base at V and 5 bases at J, with 2 bases in the middle. The germline V gene has CDR1 MDHEN and CDR2 SYDVKM. This CDR3 is built from 11 residues.

The chain couples TRBV6-5 to TRBJ2-1; possible D gene TRBD1, 5 bases. V shed 7 bases and J shed 12 bases, with 16 bases lying between them. This CDR3 is built from 12 residues. Germline lookup yields CDR1 MNHEY and CDR2 SVGAGI. The CDR3 loop is CASILSGFRQFF. CDR3 nucleotides: TGTGCCAGCATCCTCTCAGGGTTCCGGCAGTTCTTC.

The chain recombines TRBV28 with TRBJ1-5, with TRBD1 as a possible D gene (6 bases). Germline loops: CDR1 MDHEN, CDR2 SYDVKM. Trimming shortened V by 7 bases and J by 1 base, and 17 bases separated the two germline ends. The CDR3 covers 16 residues. This chain's CDR3 is CASTYSGGASNQPQHF. CDR3 nucleotide sequence: TGTGCCAGCACTTATTCGGGGGGCGCGAGCAATCAGCCCCAGCATTTT.

The chain has TRBV7-2 and TRBJ2-1; weak D call: TRBD1 (6 bases). In germline, CDR1 is SGHTA, CDR2 FQGNSA. CDR3 length: 16 amino acids. The V end lost 3 bases, the J end lost 2 bases, and 14 bases lay between the germline ends. The CDR3 reads CASSLTSGHPYNEQFF. Here the CDR3 DNA reads TGTGCCAGCAGCTTGACCTCGGGACACCCCTACAATGAGCAGTTCTTC.

The chain has TRBV11-2 and TRBJ1-6; D is perhaps TRBD1 (6 bases). V was trimmed by 0 bases and J by 7 bases, leaving 10 bases between them. Germline V gives CDR1 SGHAT, CDR2 FQNNGV. This CDR3 comprises 15 residues. The CDR3 DNA reads as TGTGCCAGCAGCTTAGAGCCTACAGGGAATTCACCCCTCCACTTT. The encoded protein is CASSLEPTGNSPLHF.

This chain uses TRBV5-6 with TRBJ2-2; 9 positions agree with TRBD1. Germline CDR1 is SGHDT and CDR2 is YYEEEE. The trim removed 4 bases at V and 1 base at J, leaving 11 bases unmatched. There are 18 residues in the CDR3. CDR3 loop: CASSPDRTGGGNTGELFF. CDR3 DNA: TGTGCCAGCAGCCCTGACCGAACAGGGGGCGGGAACACCGGGGAGCTGTTTTTT. The complete variable domain, with remaining parts taken from reference TRBV5-6 and TRBJ2-2, reads DAGVTQSPTHLIKTRGQQVTLRCSPKSGHDTVSWYQQALGQGPQFIFQYYEEEERQRGNFPDRFSGHQFPNYSSELNVNALLLGDSALYLCASSPDRTGGGNTGELFFGEGSRLTVL.

This clone has a single count. The chain is built from TRBV7-9 and TRBJ1-2; TRBD1 is a possible D gene (6 bases). V lost 5 bases to trimming and J lost 4 bases, with 17 bases between them. The CDR3 sequence is 15 residues long. Germline-derived CDR1 and CDR2 are SEHNR and FQNEAQ (reference sequence). The CDR3 region has the DNA TGTGCCAGCAGCAACAACCCAACAGGGAGCTATGGCTACACCTTC. Its translation: CASSNNPTGSYGYTF.

This clone was observed once. The chain joins TRBV24-1 to TRBJ2-3; TRBD2 matches at 7 bases. Germline loops: CDR1 KGHDR, CDR2 SFDVKD. J was trimmed by 0 bases and V by 5 bases; bases with no gene match: 7. The CDR3 is made up of 16 amino acids. CDR3 nucleotide sequence: TGTGCCACCAGTGTCCAGCGGGGTTCTAGCACAGATACGCAGTATTTT. Translation: CATSVQRGSSTDTQYF.

The genes are TRBV11-2 and TRBJ2-7; 8 nucleotides line up with TRBD2. After removal of 6 bases from V and 4 bases from J, the junction contained 11 bases not matched to a gene. This CDR3 contains 15 residues. The V gene's germline CDR1 is SGHAT and CDR2 FQNNGV. This CDR3 is CASRTYGTREYEQYF. The CDR3 DNA reads TGTGCCAGCAGGACGTACGGGACTAGAGAATACGAGCAGTACTTC.

This chain connects TRBV12-3 or TRBV12-4 to TRBJ1-2; 7 bases map to TRBD1. This CDR3 has 13 amino acids. V trimming: 6 bases; J trimming: 2 bases; junction bases outside the gene matches: 3. The CDR3 sequence is CASSTGQNYGYTF. CDR3 nucleotides: TGTGCCAGCAGCACGGGACAGAACTATGGCTACACCTTC.

This chain uses TRBV29-1 with TRBJ2-2, with TRBD1 matching over 9 bases. After removal of 1 base from V and 7 bases from J, the junction contained 4 bases not matched to a gene. Germline assignment: CDR1 SQVTM and CDR2 ANQGSEA. The CDR3 is 14 residues long. The CDR3 DNA follows: TGCAGCGTTGAAGGGACAGGGGCGGACGGGGAGCTGTTTTTT. It codes for CSVEGTGADGELFF.

V gene TRBV5-6 combines with J gene TRBJ2-1; 14 positions match TRBD2. V shed 4 bases, J shed 8 bases, and the junction held 11 bases outside the gene matches. CDR3 length: 17 residues. The germline gives CDR1 SGHDT, CDR2 YYEEEE. In DNA, the CDR3 is TGTGCCAGCAGCCCTATCAGGACTAGCGGGGGGCTAGATGAGCAGTTCTTC. It yields the protein CASSPIRTSGGLDEQFF.

The gene calls are TRBV18 and TRBJ1-6, with 8 bases fitting TRBD1. The CDR3 runs to 14 residues. The junction had 9 bases not matched to a gene; V was cut back by 8 bases and J by 9 bases. The germline V gene has CDR1 KGHSH and CDR2 LQKENI. The CDR3 here is CASRSGTGISPLHF. The DNA of the CDR3 is TGTGCCAGCCGATCCGGGACAGGAATTTCACCCCTCCACTTT.

V and J are TRBV28 and TRBJ2-2, with D possibly being TRBD1 (5 bases). Germline CDR1 is MDHEN and CDR2 is SYDVKM. Trimming removed 5 bases from V and 7 bases from J, with 14 bases in between. This CDR3 spans 14 amino acids. Written as DNA, the CDR3 is TGTGCCAGCAGTCCTCAGGGTTTCGGCGGGGAGCTGTTTTTT. This sequence encodes CASSPQGFGGELFF. Filled out from reference TRBV28 and TRBJ2-2, the complete variable domain reads DVKVTQSSRYLVKRTGEKVFLECVQDMDHENMFWYRQDPGLGLRLIYFSYDVKMKEKGDIPEGYSVSREKKERFSLILESASTNQTSMYLCASSPQGFGGELFFGEGSRLTVL.

The rearrangement joins TRBV5-1 to TRBJ1-5; 11 bases map to TRBD1. Germline lookup yields CDR1 SGHRS and CDR2 YFSETQ. The V and J ends lost 0 bases and 6 bases, in that order; junction bases with no gene match: 2. The CDR3 is made up of 15 amino acids. CDR3 protein: CASSLGTGGRQPQHF. Written as DNA, the CDR3 is TGCGCCAGCAGCTTGGGGACAGGGGGCCGTCAGCCCCAGCATTTT.

The chain combines TRBV2 with TRBJ2-3; 9 bases are shared with TRBD1. CDR3 size: 17 residues. V dropped 5 bases and J dropped 1; count of bases not matched to a gene: 10. Germline V lookup: CDR1 SNHLY, CDR2 FYNNEI. This chain's CDR3 is CASSQDHRDRGTDTQYF. The CDR3 DNA sequence: TGTGCCAGCAGTCAGGACCACCGGGACAGGGGCACAGATACGCAGTATTTT.

This chain uses TRBV21-1 with TRBJ1-5. TRBV21-1 is classified as a pseudogene. This CDR3 region has 10 residues. Here the CDR3 DNA reads TGTGCCAGCAATAGTCAGCCCCAGCATTTT. It is translated as CASNSQPQHF.

V gene TRBV12-3 or TRBV12-4 combines with J gene TRBJ1-2, with D uncertain. V lost 1 base and J lost 8, with 8 bases in between. The CDR3 is 12 amino acids. Here the CDR3 reads CASSLDGVGYTF. The CDR3, as DNA: TGTGCCAGCAGTTTAGACGGGGTGGGCTACACCTTC.

The chain has TRBV4-3 and TRBJ2-2; 10 bases are shared with TRBD1. Germline values: CDR1 LGHNA, CDR2 YSLEER. With 1 base clipped from V and 7 bases from J, the junction kept 6 bases outside the gene matches. The CDR3 sequence is 16 residues long. The CDR3 region is CASSQVGDRGRGELFF. The CDR3 nucleotides read TGCGCCAGCAGCCAAGTCGGGGACAGGGGCCGCGGGGAGCTGTTTTTT.

The chain is built from TRBV7-2 and TRBJ1-5; maybe TRBD1 (5 bases). The CDR3 totals 14 residues. Trimming pared 3 bases from V and 3 bases from J, leaving 9 bases between. CDR1 is SGHTA and CDR2 is FQGNSA in the germline V gene. The CDR3 nucleotides read TGTGCCAGCAGCTTGGGACTGAACAATCAGCCCCAGCATTTT. It is translated as CASSLGLNNQPQHF.

The chain has TRBV2 and TRBJ1-2; TRBD1 aligns across 8 bases. This CDR3 region has 17 residues. The germline gives CDR1 SNHLY, CDR2 FYNNEI. The V gene end was trimmed by 6 bases and the J gene end by 2 bases; junction bases not matched to a gene: 14. CDR3 in DNA: TGTGCCAGCAGCCGCACCCCCAGACAGGGGCTGAACTATGGCTACACCTTC. This sequence encodes CASSRTPRQGLNYGYTF.